The rows below give T cell receptor beta chains drawn from one sample of a study of a mutant IDH1 vaccine in newly diagnosed glioma. Their antigen targets remain unknown. TCRdb keeps only in-frame clones here, not all; method: immunoSEQ multiplex PCR. This table holds 110,000 or so clones, roughly 88% found once. The sequenced sample was PBMCs, obtained from a glioma patient whose treatment included an IDH1 peptide vaccine. These receptors originate from a woman aged 45-65 years with glioma. Both conserved end residues are part of each CDR3. The D gene is left open where the match is weak. Clone size, where shown, is once, few, many, or a class for clones that have expanded.

size | D | J | V | length | DNA | CDR3
. | TRBD1 | TRBJ1-1 | TRBV18 | 13 | TGTGCCAGCCGGGGACAGCCAAACACTGAAGCTTTCTTT | CASRGQPNTEAFF
. | . | TRBJ2-1 | TRBV7-8 | 15 | TGTGCCAGCAGCTGGGTTCTTGGGGGAGTCAATGAGCAGTTCTTC | CASSWVLGGVNEQFF
. | . | TRBJ1-4 | TRBV9 | 16 | TGTGCCAGCAGCGTAACCCCAGGAGGGACTAATGAAAAACTGTTTTTT | CASSVTPGGTNEKLFF
. | . | TRBJ2-5 | TRBV29-1 | 13 | TGCAGCGTTGGACTCGGGGGTAAGGAGACCCAGTACTTC | CSVGLGGKETQYF
. | . | TRBJ2-2 | TRBV28 | 10 | TGTGCCGCAGGAGGTGGAGAGCTGTTTTTT | CAAGGGELFF
few | . | TRBJ1-4 | TRBV7-9 | 17 | TGTGCCAGCAGACCCAACTCGAGGAGTCGGGAGGGTGAAAAACTGTTTTTT | CASRPNSRSREGEKLFF
. | TRBD2 | TRBJ2-3 | TRBV30 | 15 | TGTGCCTGGACTGAGAAGCGGGAGTTCGAAGATACGCAGTATTTT | CAWTEKREFEDTQYF
once | . | TRBJ2-1 | TRBV9 | 13 | TGTGCCAGCTCGACCCCCTTCGGCAATGAGCAGTTCTTC | CASSTPFGNEQFF
. | . | TRBJ1-4 | TRBV2 | 15 | TGTGCCAGCAGGAATCAGGATGCAACTAATGAAAAACTGTTTTTT | CASRNQDATNEKLFF
. | . | TRBJ2-7 | TRBV6-5 | 13 | TGTGCCAGCAGTTACAGGGGGGCCTACGAGCAGTACTTC | CASSYRGAYEQYF
. | TRBD1 | TRBJ2-7 | TRBV15 | 15 | TGTGCCACCAGCAGAGAATCAGGGGGCTCCTACGAGCAGTACTTC | CATSRESGGSYEQYF
. | TRBD1 | TRBJ2-5 | TRBV18 | 18 | TGTGCCAGCTCACTCAAAGTCGGGACAGGGGGCACGATAGAGACCCAGTACTTC | CASSLKVGTGGTIETQYF
. | . | TRBJ2-5 | TRBV19 | 14 | TGTGCCAGTAGTCCCCTCTCCCAGGTGCGGACCCAGTACTTC | CASSPLSQVRTQYF
few | . | TRBJ2-3 | TRBV30 | 16 | TGTGCCTGGAGCCCATACGGGGCGGGTGGCGCAGATACGCAGTATTTT | CAWSPYGAGGADTQYF
few | . | TRBJ2-2 | TRBV7-9 | 15 | TGTGCCAGCAGCTTAAGGGCAGGGGCCACCGGGGAGCTGTTTTTT | CASSLRAGATGELFF
. | . | TRBJ1-1 | TRBV10-3 | 13 | TGTGCCATCAGATCGGAGGGATATACTGAAGCTTTCTTT | CAIRSEGYTEAFF
. | TRBD1 | TRBJ2-1 | TRBV14 | 14 | TGTGCCACCAAAGCCGGGACAGGGGGTGATGAGCAGTTCTTC | CATKAGTGGDEQFF
once | . | TRBJ1-5 | TRBV6-1 | 16 | TGTGCCAGCAGTGAGAGTGTCATGGGGGGGGGTCAGCCCCAGCATTTT | CASSESVMGGGQPQHF
. | . | TRBJ2-1 | TRBV11-1 | 13 | TGTGCCAGCAGCCTCGAAGGAGGCAATGAGCAGTTCTTC | CASSLEGGNEQFF
. | TRBD1 | TRBJ2-1 | TRBV13 | 16 | TGTGCCAGCAGCTCATTAACAGGGGGCCTCAGGGATGAGCAGTTCTTC | CASSSLTGGLRDEQFF
. | TRBD2 | TRBJ2-1 | TRBV7-2 | 15 | TGTGCCAGCAGCTTATCTAGCGGGGGCTACAGCGAGCAGTTCTTC | CASSLSSGGYSEQFF
. | . | TRBJ2-7 | TRBV19 | 15 | TGTGCCAGTAGTATGGGCCAGGTGGGTTCCTACGAGCAGTACTTC | CASSMGQVGSYEQYF
. | TRBD1 | TRBJ2-3 | TRBV5-1 | 14 | TGCGCCAGCAGCCCGGGACAGAACACAGATACGCAGTATTTT | CASSPGQNTDTQYF
. | . | TRBJ2-2 | TRBV2 | 13 | TGTGCCAGCAGCGCCGACAGTCGCGGGGAGCTGTTTTTT | CASSADSRGELFF
. | TRBD2 | TRBJ2-1 | TRBV9 | 16 | TGTGCCAGCAGCGTAGAGGGGACTAGCGGGCGGAATGAGCAGTTCTTC | CASSVEGTSGRNEQFF
. | TRBD2 | TRBJ2-5 | TRBV10-3 | 14 | TGTGCCATCAGTGGCGGGAGGGGAGGGGAGACCCAGTACTTC | CAISGGRGGETQYF
. | TRBD1 | TRBJ2-4 | TRBV27 | 15 | TGTGCCAGCAGTCCGCGCGGACAGGGGGCGTACATTCAGTACTTC | CASSPRGQGAYIQYF
. | . | TRBJ2-5 | TRBV5-6 | 13 | TGTGCCAGCAGCTTGGTAGGGCAAGAGACCCAGTACTTC | CASSLVGQETQYF